These T cell receptor beta chains were read from a single sample in a study of blood T cell repertoires in COVID-19. Clones were sequenced by immunoSEQ multiplex PCR, and TCRdb holds only the in-frame ones, with some missing. The sample shows about 140,000 clones, around 90% of them seen only once. The specimen sequenced was peripheral blood. The receptors originated from a woman aged 55-70 years with acute or convalescent COVID-19. Each CDR3 is given with its conserved first and last residue. A D gene is named only where the DNA matches it firmly.

d_call j_call cdr3_length v_call cdr3_aa
NA TRBJ1-5 15 TRBV7-9 CASTLGESAVQPQHF
NA TRBJ1-1 13 TRBV10-3 CAISTEKNTEAFF
NA TRBJ1-4 14 TRBV28 CASSLTATNEKLFF
NA TRBJ2-1 16 TRBV5-5 CASSSTGTYSYNEQFF
TRBD1 TRBJ2-2 14 TRBV27 CASSPTGSPGELFF
TRBD1 TRBJ1-2 16 TRBV5-6 CASSSMGPTGIYGYTF
TRBD1 TRBJ2-1 14 TRBV5-1 CASSPGTGFNEQFF
NA TRBJ1-2 15 TRBV7-3 CASSLEGHPRGGYTF
NA TRBJ1-2 15 TRBV9 CASSVDPAKNYGYTF
TRBD1 TRBJ1-2 14 TRBV27 CASSPLTGVYGYTF
NA TRBJ1-6 16 TRBV4-3 CASSQGTGYANSPLHF
TRBD1 TRBJ1-2 16 TRBV18 CASSGRQGITNYGYTF
TRBD1 TRBJ1-5 14 TRBV19 CASSPDRGAQPQHF
TRBD1 TRBJ2-7 12 TRBV30 CAWSMAGGRQYF
NA TRBJ1-4 14 TRBV29-1 CSADPGEGDEKLFF
NA TRBJ1-5 14 TRBV6-5 CASTPRSRNQPQHF
NA TRBJ1-6 19 TRBV19 CASSLRQDSSSSYNSPLHF
TRBD1 TRBJ1-2 15 TRBV7-9 CASSQRQGHNYGYTF
NA TRBJ1-2 16 TRBV15 CATSRDYPTGNYGYTF
TRBD1 TRBJ1-3 15 TRBV28 CASSTAGGSGNTIYF
NA TRBJ1-3 17 TRBV1 CTSSQDTQGGTGNTIYF
NA TRBJ1-5 13 TRBV7-2 CATGGPSNQPQHF
NA TRBJ1-2 15 TRBV27 CASSLSPTGSSGYTF
TRBD1 TRBJ1-2 13 TRBV7-9 CASSKQGAEGYTF
NA TRBJ2-2 11 TRBV7-3 CASSSNGELFF
NA TRBJ2-1 11 TRBV20-1 CSARPPGEQFF
NA TRBJ1-4 14 TRBV11-2 CASSLRQAGEKLFF
TRBD1 TRBJ1-2 15 TRBV19 CASSISRQGIYGYTF
NA TRBJ2-7 16 TRBV4-1 CASSRGQSEAPYEQYF
TRBD1 TRBJ1-2 15 TRBV10-3 CAISVSRGLGYGYTF
NA TRBJ1-1 14 TRBV11-3 CASSLAAGDTEAFF
NA TRBJ2-2 15 TRBV7-2 CASSLSGQNTGELFF
NA TRBJ2-5 14 TRBV24-1 CATSLSQGLETQYF
NA TRBJ2-7 13 TRBV4-3 CASSQERIRKQYF
NA TRBJ1-1 13 TRBV6-5 CASSFGTPPEAFF
NA TRBJ2-7 14 TRBV6-5 CASSSISLTYEQYF
NA TRBJ2-2 16 TRBV9 CASSAPGGGNTGELFF
TRBD2 TRBJ2-3 15 TRBV7-3 CASSPLGGGPYTQYF
TRBD1 TRBJ2-7 15 TRBV25-1 CASSASNRGSYEQYF
TRBD1 TRBJ1-6 15 TRBV5-1 CASSWQGQGDSPLHF
TRBD1 TRBJ1-4 16 TRBV24-1 CATSDSGTVSNEKLFF
TRBD1 TRBJ2-3 18 TRBV23-1 CASSQSLGKGARTDTQYF
NA TRBJ2-2 15 TRBV4-3 CASSQQQGFSGELFF
TRBD1 TRBJ2-2 14 TRBV7-3 CASRKDRVGGELFF
NA TRBJ1-1 14 TRBV11-2 CASSLEYGNTEAFF
TRBD1 TRBJ2-1 13 TRBV24-1 CAAQGENYNEQFF
TRBD1 TRBJ2-1 15 TRBV6-5 CASKTGTGGYNEQFF
TRBD2 TRBJ2-5 15 TRBV11-2 CASSLDLERGKTQYF
TRBD1 TRBJ1-6 14 TRBV19 CASGGQGGGSPLHF